Shown below are 23 T cell receptor beta chains from a single sample sequenced in a study of OX40 agonist ivuxolimab in advanced cancers. Libraries were prepared by immunoSEQ multiplex PCR; TCRdb keeps only in-frame clonotypes and omits some of them. The sample lists about 61,000 clones; approximately 90% were seen once. This material consisted of CD4+ or CD8+ T cells sorted from blood, taken in a trial of the OX40 agonist ivuxolimab. These receptors all stem from an adult with an advanced solid tumor such as melanoma, head and neck, liver or kidney cancer.

This clone has more than one count but fewer than ten. V is TRBV27 and J is TRBJ1-1, with D perhaps TRBD1 (5 bases). Germline-derived CDR1 and CDR2 are MNHEY and SMNVEV (reference sequence). CDR3 length: 13 amino acids. V dropped 5 bases and J dropped 7 bases, with 14 bases sitting between them. CDR3 sequence reads: CASSPPGGGEAFF. DNA of the CDR3: TGTGCCAGCAGTCCACCGGGGGGAGGTGAAGCTTTCTTT.

The chain recombines TRBV30 with TRBJ1-2; unclear D gene. The CDR3 is made up of 11 amino acids. Germline V gene sequence: CDR1 GTSNPN, CDR2 SVGIG (reference sequence). Trimming took off 4 bases at V and 6 bases at J, with 9 bases between the two ends. CDR3 sequence: CAWTETDGYTF. In DNA form, the CDR3 reads TGTGCCTGGACAGAGACGGATGGCTACACCTTC.

The V gene is TRBV5-1, the J gene TRBJ2-3; TRBD2 agrees at 8 bases. The germline gives CDR1 SGHRS, CDR2 YFSETQ. The length of the CDR3 is 16 residues. V was pared by 0 bases and J by 5 bases, with 8 bases of the junction left unmatched. The CDR3 is CASSLDGGRPVDTQYF. CDR3 bases: TGCGCCAGCAGCTTGGACGGCGGGAGGCCCGTAGATACGCAGTATTTT. Combining the CDR3 with reference TRBV5-1 and TRBJ2-3 gives the whole variable domain KAGVTQTPRYLIKTRGQQVTLSCSPISGHRSVSWYQQTPGQGLQFLFEYFSETQRNKGNFPGRFSGRQFSNSRSEMNVSTLELGDSALYLCASSLDGGRPVDTQYFGPGTRLTVL.

The rearrangement joins TRBV27 to TRBJ1-1, with 8 bases matching TRBD1. The CDR3 is 17 amino acids. Per germline, CDR1 MNHEY and CDR2 SMNVEV (reference sequence). The junction had 11 bases not matched to a gene; V was cut back by 3 bases and J by 2 bases. The CDR3 DNA sequence: TGTGCCAGCAGTTTGATCCCGCCAGGGGGCGGTAACACTGAAGCTTTCTTT. Translating it yields CASSLIPPGGGNTEAFF.

The chain couples TRBV13 to TRBJ2-5; 9 bases agree with TRBD2. The length of the CDR3 is 17 residues. Germline V gene data show CDR1 as PRHDT and CDR2 as FYEKMQ (reference sequence). Trimming at V came to 3 bases and at J to 1 base, leaving 9 bases not matched to a gene. CDR3 amino acids: CASSFGATSGPQETQYF. The CDR3 DNA is TGTGCCAGCAGCTTTGGGGCGACTAGCGGCCCCCAAGAGACCCAGTACTTC.

The chain links TRBV6-6 to TRBJ2-5; 11 nucleotides line up with TRBD2. Per the germline V gene, CDR1 is MNHNY and CDR2 is SVGAGI (reference sequence). The CDR3 sequence is 14 residues long. Germline trimming cut 6 bases from V and 2 bases from J; bases unmatched to any gene: 2. The CDR3: CASSVAGGQETQYF. The CDR3 DNA follows: TGTGCCAGCAGCGTAGCGGGGGGGCAAGAGACCCAGTACTTC.

In its sample, this clone was seen a few times. The rearrangement links TRBV29-1 to TRBJ1-2; D gene ambiguous. This CDR3 comprises 13 residues. Germline lookup yields CDR1 SQVTM and CDR2 ANQGSEA. Trimming pared 1 base from V and 0 bases from J, leaving 6 bases between. The CDR3 DNA reads as TGCAGCGTTGAAGTGGGCACTAACTATGGCTACACCTTC. Translating gives CSVEVGTNYGYTF.

The chain joins TRBV10-3 to TRBJ1-1; D is undetermined. There are 14 residues in the CDR3. V lost 1 base, J lost 3 bases, and 9 bases lay in between. Germline V gives CDR1 ENHRY, CDR2 SYGVKD. This CDR3 is CAISELEGDTEAFF. CDR3 nucleotide sequence: TGTGCCATCAGTGAGTTGGAGGGCGACACTGAAGCTTTCTTT.

The J gene is TRBJ1-4, the V gene TRBV18; 7 nucleotides agree with TRBD1. Trimming cost V 6 bases and J 4 bases; bases outside gene matches: 5. Germline CDR1 is KGHSH and CDR2 is LQKENI. The CDR3 spans 14 residues. Here the CDR3 DNA reads TGTGCCAGCTCTCGGGACAGAAATAATGAAAAACTGTTTTTT. The encoded protein is CASSRDRNNEKLFF.

V usage is TRBV6-1 and J usage is TRBJ2-5; TRBD2 is a possible D gene (6 bases). With 6 bases removed from V and 7 bases from J, the gap between germline ends came to 12 bases. This CDR3 has 12 amino acids. Germline CDR1 reads MNHNS; CDR2 reads SASEGT. The CDR3: CASRRDPGTQYF. CDR3 nucleotide sequence: TGTGCCAGCAGGCGGGACCCAGGGACCCAGTACTTC.

The V call is TRBV5-1, the J call TRBJ2-7, with D possibly being TRBD1 or TRBD2 (5 bases each). CDR1 is SGHRS, CDR2 YFSETQ, per germline. V gave up 7 bases and J gave up 4 bases, with 18 bases separating them. The CDR3 runs 14 residues. This CDR3 is CASGRDDAQYEQYF. CDR3 DNA: TGCGCCAGCGGTAGGGACGACGCCCAGTACGAGCAGTACTTC. The entire variable domain, with the rest obtained from reference TRBV5-1 and TRBJ2-7, is as follows: KAGVTQTPRYLIKTRGQQVTLSCSPISGHRSVSWYQQTPGQGLQFLFEYFSETQRNKGNFPGRFSGRQFSNSRSEMNVSTLELGDSALYLCASGRDDAQYEQYFGPGTRLTVT.

The chain joins TRBV6-6 to TRBJ1-1, with a possible D match to TRBD1 (5 bases). Trimming took 7 bases from V and 6 from J, leaving 15 bases between them. Germline values: CDR1 MNHNY, CDR2 SVGAGI (reference sequence). The CDR3 runs to 13 residues. The CDR3 region is CASTGATGSEAFF. In DNA form, the CDR3 reads TGTGCCAGCACTGGGGCCACTGGGTCTGAAGCTTTCTTT.

V gene TRBV7-9 combines with J gene TRBJ1-5; perhaps TRBD1 as D (5 bases). V was cut by 1 base and J by 1 base, with 8 bases left in between. This CDR3 region has 15 residues. CDR1 and CDR2 (germline): SEHNR, FQNEAQ (reference sequence). CDR3 coding DNA: TGTGCCAGCAGCTTAGGCCAGGGAAGCAATCAGCCCCAGCATTTT. Its protein product is CASSLGQGSNQPQHF. The full variable domain, with the rest looked up from reference TRBV7-9 and TRBJ1-5, is DTGVSQNPRHKITKRGQNVTFRCDPISEHNRLYWYRQTLGQGPEFLTYFQNEAQLEKSRLLSDRFSAERPKGSFSTLEIQRTEQGDSAMYLCASSLGQGSNQPQHFGDGTRLSIL.

This chain links TRBV5-4 with TRBJ2-2; 8 nucleotides match TRBD1. The CDR3 has 15 residues. V trimming: 4 bases; J trimming: 5 bases; junction bases outside the gene matches: 7. CDR1 SGHNT and CDR2 YYREEE come from the germline V gene (reference sequence). CDR3 DNA: TGTGCCAGCAGCCCGTCCCGGGACAGGACCGGGGAGCTGTTTTTT. Its translation is CASSPSRDRTGELFF. Looking up the rest from reference TRBV5-4 and TRBJ2-2 gives the full variable domain: ETGVTQSPTHLIKTRGQQVTLRCSSQSGHNTVSWYQQALGQGPQFIFQYYREEENGRGNFPPRFSGLQFPNYSSELNVNALELDDSALYLCASSPSRDRTGELFFGEGSRLTVL.

This clone was seen a few times. The rearrangement joins TRBV30 to TRBJ1-1; D remains unclear. The length of the CDR3 is 11 residues. From germline, CDR1 is GTSNPN and CDR2 SVGIG (reference sequence). The ends were cut back, 4 bases at V and 4 bases at J, with 7 bases in the middle. The chain's CDR3 is CAWNTGTEAFF. In DNA form, the CDR3 reads TGTGCCTGGAATACGGGCACTGAAGCTTTCTTT. Based on the CDR3 plus reference TRBV30 and TRBJ1-1, the full variable domain is SQTIHQWPATLVQPVGSPLSLECTVEGTSNPNLYWYRQAAGRGLQLLFYSVGIGQISSEVPQNLSASRPQDRQFILSSKKLLLSDSGFYLCAWNTGTEAFFGQGTRLTVV.

This clone was seen more than once but under ten times. This chain connects TRBV6-5 to TRBJ2-7; 9 nucleotides agree with TRBD1. From germline, CDR1 is MNHEY and CDR2 SVGAGI. The junction had 8 bases not matched to a gene; V was cut back by 2 bases and J by 9 bases. CDR3 size: 14 residues. The CDR3 loop reads CASSYDGTGKGQYF. The CDR3 DNA is TGTGCCAGCAGTTACGACGGGACAGGGAAGGGGCAGTACTTC.

The chain combines TRBV28 with TRBJ2-4, with D possibly called TRBD1 or TRBD2 (5 bases each). The germline V and J ends were trimmed by 1 base and 0 bases, with 10 bases remaining between them. Germline assignment: CDR1 MDHEN and CDR2 SYDVKM. This CDR3 comprises 16 residues. The CDR3 DNA follows: TGTGCCAGCAGTTTATCCGGGGCCCTAGCCAAAAACATTCAGTACTTC. This encodes CASSLSGALAKNIQYF.

In nucleotides, the CDR3 is TGTGCCAGCAGCCCCCTGCCCGGGACTTCCTCCATCGGGGAGCTGTTTTTT. Its translation: CASSPLPGTSSIGELFF. The chain joins TRBV7-9 to TRBJ2-2, with D maybe TRBD2 (6 bases). The CDR3 is 17 amino acids. Trimming removed 5 bases from V and 7 bases from J, with 23 bases in between. Germline V gene data show CDR1 as SEHNR and CDR2 as FQNEAQ (reference sequence). Drawing the rest from reference TRBV7-9 and TRBJ2-2, the complete variable domain is DTGVSQNPRHKITKRGQNVTFRCDPISEHNRLYWYRQTLGQGPEFLTYFQNEAQLEKSRLLSDRFSAERPKGSFSTLEIQRTEQGDSAMYLCASSPLPGTSSIGELFFGEGSRLTVL.

The chain couples TRBV25-1 to TRBJ1-1, with D hard to call. V lost 4 bases and J lost 1, with 4 bases in between. This CDR3 has 12 amino acids. Germline CDR1 is MGHDK and CDR2 is SYGVNS. The CDR3 here is CASSAGNTEAFF. The CDR3 DNA sequence: TGTGCCAGCAGTGCGGGGAACACTGAAGCTTTCTTT.

The chain has TRBV28 and TRBJ1-3; D is possibly TRBD1 (6 bases). Trimming stripped 3 bases from V and 4 bases from J, with 13 bases between. CDR3 length: 15 residues. CDR1 is MDHEN and CDR2 is SYDVKM in the germline V gene. CDR3 residues: CASSFTGGQGNTIYF. The CDR3 DNA follows: TGTGCCAGCAGTTTCACTGGGGGGCAAGGAAACACCATATATTTT.

DNA for the CDR3: TGTGCCACACACGGGCGGGTAATGGGTTCAGATACGCAGTATTTT. Its protein is CATHGRVMGSDTQYF. The J gene is TRBJ2-3, the V gene TRBV10-3; possible D gene TRBD2, 5 bases. Germline CDR1 and CDR2: ENHRY and SYGVKD. There are 15 residues in the CDR3. Trimming took off 10 bases at V and 4 bases at J, with 21 bases between the two ends.

The V and J genes are TRBV5-4 and TRBJ1-1; the D is unclear. Trimming shortened V by 0 bases and J by 1 base, and 16 bases separated the two germline ends. The CDR3 length is 17 residues. Looked up from germline, CDR1 is SGHNT and CDR2 is YYREEE (reference sequence). CDR3 coding DNA: TGTGCCAGCAGCTTGGGCCCTTCCACGGGAGCGAACACTGAAGCTTTCTTT. It yields the protein CASSLGPSTGANTEAFF.

Of note for this clone: At one of its ends the junction is not consistent with the germline gene, which may arise from a read error. The chain carries TRBV7-7 and TRBJ1-1, with D uncertain. The CDR3 runs to 13 residues. Germline V gives CDR1 SSHAT, CDR2 FNYEAQ (reference sequence). CDR3 DNA sequence: TGTGCTAGCAGCTTATCCGACGGTTCGGCAGCTTTCTTT. Protein product: CASSLSDGSAAFF.